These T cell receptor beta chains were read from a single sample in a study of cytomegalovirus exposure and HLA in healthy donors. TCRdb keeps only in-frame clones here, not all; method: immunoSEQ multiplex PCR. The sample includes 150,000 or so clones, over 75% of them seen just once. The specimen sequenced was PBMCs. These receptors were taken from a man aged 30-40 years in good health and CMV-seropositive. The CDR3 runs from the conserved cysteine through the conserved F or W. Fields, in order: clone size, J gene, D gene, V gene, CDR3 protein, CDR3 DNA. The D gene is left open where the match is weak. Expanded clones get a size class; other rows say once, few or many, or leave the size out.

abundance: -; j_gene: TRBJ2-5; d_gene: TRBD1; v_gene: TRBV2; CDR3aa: CASRDRGRVETQYF; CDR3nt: TGTGCCAGCAGGGACAGGGGGCGAGTGGAGACCCAGTACTTC
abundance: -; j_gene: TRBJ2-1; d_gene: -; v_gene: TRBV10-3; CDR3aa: CAISEGGSYNEQFF; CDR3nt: TGTGCCATCAGTGAAGGGGGCTCCTACAATGAGCAGTTCTTC
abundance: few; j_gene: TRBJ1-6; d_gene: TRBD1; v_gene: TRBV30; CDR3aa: CAWSVGQGNSPLHF; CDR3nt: TGTGCCTGGAGTGTGGGACAGGGTAATTCACCCCTCCACTTT
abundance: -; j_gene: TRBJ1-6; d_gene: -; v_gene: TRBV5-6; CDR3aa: CASSLNGLGNSPLHF; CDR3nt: TGTGCCAGCAGCTTGAATGGACTGGGAAATTCACCCCTCCACTTT
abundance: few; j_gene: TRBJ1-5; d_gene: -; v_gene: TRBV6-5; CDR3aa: CASTAGGGRGQPQHF; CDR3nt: TGTGCCAGCACCGCGGGGGGGGGCCGGGGGCAGCCCCAGCATTTT
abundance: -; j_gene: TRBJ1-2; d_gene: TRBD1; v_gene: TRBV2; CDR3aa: CASRSTGGLHGYTF; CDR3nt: TGTGCCAGCAGGTCGACAGGGGGGTTACATGGCTACACCTTC
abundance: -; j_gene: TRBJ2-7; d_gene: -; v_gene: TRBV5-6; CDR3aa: CASSLGRGKGYEQYF; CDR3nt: TGTGCCAGCAGCTTGGGAAGGGGGAAAGGCTACGAGCAGTACTTC
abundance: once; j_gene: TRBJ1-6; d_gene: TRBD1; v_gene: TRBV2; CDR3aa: CASRPGQDSNSPLHF; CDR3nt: TGTGCCAGCAGACCCGGACAGGACTCAAATTCACCCCTCCACTTT
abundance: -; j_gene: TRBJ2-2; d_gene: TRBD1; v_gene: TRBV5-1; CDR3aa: CASSLGQGLGPGELFF; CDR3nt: TGCGCCAGCAGCCTAGGACAGGGGTTGGGTCCCGGGGAGCTGTTTTTT
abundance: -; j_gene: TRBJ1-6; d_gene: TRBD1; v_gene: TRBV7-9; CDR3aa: CSSSGQGPANSPLHF; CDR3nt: TGTTCCAGCAGCGGACAGGGACCCGCTAATTCACCCCTCCACTTT
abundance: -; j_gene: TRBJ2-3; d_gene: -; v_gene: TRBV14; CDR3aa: CASSQGGQYTDTQYF; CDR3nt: TGTGCCAGCAGCCAGGGTGGACAGTACACAGATACGCAGTATTTT
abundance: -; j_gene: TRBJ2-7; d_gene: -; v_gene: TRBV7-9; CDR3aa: CASSPVISEQYF; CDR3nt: TGTGCCAGCAGCCCGGTGATCTCCGAGCAGTACTTC
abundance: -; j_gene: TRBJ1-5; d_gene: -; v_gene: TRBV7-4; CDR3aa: CASSLSRGCQPQHF; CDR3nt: TGTGCCAGCAGCTTAAGTCGGGGGTGTCAGCCCCAGCATTTT
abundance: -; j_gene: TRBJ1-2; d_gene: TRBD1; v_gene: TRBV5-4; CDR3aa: CASKAGGIDYGYTF; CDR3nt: TGTGCCAGCAAAGCAGGGGGTATCGACTATGGCTACACCTTC
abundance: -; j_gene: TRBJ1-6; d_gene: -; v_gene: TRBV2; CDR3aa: CASFRTENSPLHF; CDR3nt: TGTGCCAGCTTCCGGACAGAAAATTCACCCCTCCACTTT
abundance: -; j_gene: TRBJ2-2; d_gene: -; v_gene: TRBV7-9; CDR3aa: CAIWGDFEVTGELFF; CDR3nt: TGTGCCATCTGGGGGGACTTCGAAGTCACCGGGGAGCTGTTTTTT
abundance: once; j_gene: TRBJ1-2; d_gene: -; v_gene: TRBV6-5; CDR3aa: CASSQQGASLGGYTF; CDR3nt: TGTGCCAGCAGCCAACAAGGGGCCTCGTTGGGAGGCTACACCTTC
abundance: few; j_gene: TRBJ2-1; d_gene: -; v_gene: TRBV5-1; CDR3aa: CASSLPSQTNEQFF; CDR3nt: TGCGCCAGCAGCTTGCCGAGCCAGACTAATGAGCAGTTCTTC
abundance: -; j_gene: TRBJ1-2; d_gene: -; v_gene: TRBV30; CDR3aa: CAWEDGGPQASKPYGYTF; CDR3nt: TGTGCCTGGGAGGACGGGGGACCCCAAGCCTCAAAACCCTATGGCTACACCTTC
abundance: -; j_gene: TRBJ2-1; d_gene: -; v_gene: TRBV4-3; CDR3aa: CASSQPRGASYNEQFF; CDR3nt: TGCGCCAGCAGCCAACCCCGGGGGGCTTCCTACAATGAGCAGTTCTTC
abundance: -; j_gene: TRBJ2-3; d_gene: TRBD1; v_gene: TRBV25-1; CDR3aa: CASSGGQVERTSTDTQYF; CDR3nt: TGTGCCAGCAGTGGGGGACAGGTCGAACGGACTAGCACAGATACGCAGTATTTT
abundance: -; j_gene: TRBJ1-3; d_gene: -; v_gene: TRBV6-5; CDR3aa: CASSYSKAGFGNTIYF; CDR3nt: TGTGCCAGCAGTTACTCGAAGGCAGGGTTTGGAAACACCATATATTTT
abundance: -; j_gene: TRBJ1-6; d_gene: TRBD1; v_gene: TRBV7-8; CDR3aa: CASSRRPGTGIESLHF; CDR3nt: TGTGCCAGCAGCCGACGGCCCGGGACAGGGATCGAGTCCCTCCACTTT
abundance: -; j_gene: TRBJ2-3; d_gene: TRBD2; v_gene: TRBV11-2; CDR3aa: CASSSRLSGGDTQYF; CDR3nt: TGTGCCAGCAGCTCACGACTAAGCGGGGGGGATACGCAGTATTTT
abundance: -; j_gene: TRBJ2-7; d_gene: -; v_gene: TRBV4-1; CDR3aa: CASSPWTRAYEQYF; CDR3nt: TGCGCCAGCAGCCCGTGGACAAGGGCCTACGAGCAGTACTTC
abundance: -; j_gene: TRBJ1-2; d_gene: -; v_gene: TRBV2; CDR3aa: CANSLADYGYTF; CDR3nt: TGTGCCAACTCTTTGGCGGACTATGGCTACACCTTC
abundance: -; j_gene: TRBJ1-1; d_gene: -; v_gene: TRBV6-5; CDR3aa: CASSRDRGKTEAFF; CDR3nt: TGTGCCAGCAGCCGAGATAGGGGGAAGACTGAAGCTTTCTTT
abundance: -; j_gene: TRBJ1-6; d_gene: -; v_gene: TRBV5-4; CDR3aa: CASTGTPDSPLHF; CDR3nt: TGTGCCAGCACCGGGACTCCTGATTCACCCCTCCACTTT